One and the same sample provided the 4 T cell receptor beta chains below, sequenced in a study of blood T cell repertoires in COVID-19. Clones were read by immunoSEQ multiplex PCR, and TCRdb kept only the in-frame ones, dropping some. The sample includes about 120,000 clones, around 87% of them seen just once. The sequencing sample was made of peripheral blood. These receptors were collected from a man aged 50 to 59 with acute or convalescent COVID-19.

This clone came up once. The V call is TRBV19, the J call TRBJ1-1, with TRBD1 matching 7 bases. Germline V gene sequence: CDR1 LNHDA, CDR2 SQIVND (reference sequence). The length of the CDR3 is 16 residues. Unmatched junction bases numbered 14, after V lost 5 bases and J lost 5 bases. DNA of the CDR3: TGTGCCAGTAGTTCCCGACAGGGTGCGGGAGGAACTGAAGCTTTCTTT. Translated: CASSSRQGAGGTEAFF.

The CDR3 DNA sequence: TGTGCCAGTAGTATTACTAGAAGCCCCTACAATGAGCAGTTCTTC. Amino acids: CASSITRSPYNEQFF. The chain is built from TRBV19 and TRBJ2-1, with D tentatively TRBD2 (5 bases). Germline CDR1 reads LNHDA; CDR2 reads SQIVND (reference sequence). V shed 3 bases and J shed 2 bases, with 11 bases lying between them. The CDR3 consists of 15 residues. Filled out from reference TRBV19 and TRBJ2-1, the complete variable domain reads DGGITQSPKYLFRKEGQNVTLSCEQNLNHDAMYWYRQDPGQGLRLIYYSQIVNDFQKGDIAEGYSVSREKKESFPLTVTSAQKNPTAFYLCASSITRSPYNEQFFGPGTRLTVL.

This clone is a singleton in its sample. The gene calls are TRBV20-1 and TRBJ2-5; D gene unclear. Germline values: CDR1 DFQATT, CDR2 SNEGSKA (reference sequence). The CDR3 spans 11 residues. The V end lost 4 bases, the J end lost 1 base, and 4 bases lay between the germline ends. CDR3 in DNA: TGCAGTGCTACTAGCCAAGAGACCCAGTACTTC. Amino acids: CSATSQETQYF.

This chain links TRBV5-1 with TRBJ2-1, with 14 bases fitting TRBD2. The V gene end was trimmed by 0 bases and the J gene end by 5 bases; junction bases not matched to a gene: 4. This CDR3 comprises 17 residues. Germline values: CDR1 SGHRS, CDR2 YFSETQ. The DNA for the CDR3 is TGCGCCAGCAGCTTGGATGGACTAGCGGGAGGACACAATGAGCAGTTCTTC. This gives the protein CASSLDGLAGGHNEQFF.